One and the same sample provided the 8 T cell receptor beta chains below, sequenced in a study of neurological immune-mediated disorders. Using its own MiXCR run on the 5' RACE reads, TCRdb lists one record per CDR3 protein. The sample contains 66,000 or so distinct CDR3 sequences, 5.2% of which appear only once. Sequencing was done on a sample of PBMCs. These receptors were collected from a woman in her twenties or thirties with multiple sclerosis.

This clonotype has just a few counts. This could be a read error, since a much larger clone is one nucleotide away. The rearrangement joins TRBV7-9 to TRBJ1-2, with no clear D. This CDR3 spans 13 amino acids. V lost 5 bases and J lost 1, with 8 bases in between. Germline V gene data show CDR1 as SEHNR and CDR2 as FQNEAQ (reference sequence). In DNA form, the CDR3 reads TGTGCCAGCAGCGGGAAAATTAACTATGGCTACACCTTC. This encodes CASSGKINYGYTF.

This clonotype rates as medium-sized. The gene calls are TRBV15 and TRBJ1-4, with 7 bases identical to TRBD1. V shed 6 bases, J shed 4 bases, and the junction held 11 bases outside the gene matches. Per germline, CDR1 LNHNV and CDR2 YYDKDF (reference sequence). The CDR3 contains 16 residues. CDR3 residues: CATRPGDSDLNEKLFF. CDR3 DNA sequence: TGTGCCACCAGGCCTGGGGACAGCGACCTTAATGAAAAACTGTTTTTT.

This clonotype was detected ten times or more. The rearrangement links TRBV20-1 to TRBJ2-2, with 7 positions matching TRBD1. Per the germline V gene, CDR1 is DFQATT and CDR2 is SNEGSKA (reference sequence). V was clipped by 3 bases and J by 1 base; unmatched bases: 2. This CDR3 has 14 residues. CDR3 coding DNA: TGCAGTGCTAGGCGGACAGGGAACACCGGGGAGCTGTTTTTT. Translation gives CSARRTGNTGELFF.

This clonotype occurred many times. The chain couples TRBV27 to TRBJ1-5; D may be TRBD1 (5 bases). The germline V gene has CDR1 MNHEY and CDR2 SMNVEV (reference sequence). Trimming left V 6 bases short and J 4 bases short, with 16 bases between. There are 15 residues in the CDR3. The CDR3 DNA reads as TGTGCCAGCAGATACCAGGGTGGGAAGAATCAGCCCCAGCATTTT. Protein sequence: CASRYQGGKNQPQHF.

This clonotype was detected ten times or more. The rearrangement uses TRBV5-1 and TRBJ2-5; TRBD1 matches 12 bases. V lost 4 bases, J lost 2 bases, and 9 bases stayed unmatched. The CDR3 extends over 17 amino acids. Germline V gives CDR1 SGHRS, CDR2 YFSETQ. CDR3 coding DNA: TGCGCCAGCAGCGACGCTAGGGACAGGGGGCCACAAGAGACCCAGTACTTC. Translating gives CASSDARDRGPQETQYF.

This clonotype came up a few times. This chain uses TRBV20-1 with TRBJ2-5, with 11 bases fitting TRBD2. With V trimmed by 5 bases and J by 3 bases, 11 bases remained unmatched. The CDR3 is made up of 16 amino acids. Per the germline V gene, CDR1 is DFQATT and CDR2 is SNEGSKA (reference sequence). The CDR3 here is CSADTGTSGFKETQYF. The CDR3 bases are TGCAGTGCTGACACCGGGACTAGCGGATTTAAAGAGACCCAGTACTTC.

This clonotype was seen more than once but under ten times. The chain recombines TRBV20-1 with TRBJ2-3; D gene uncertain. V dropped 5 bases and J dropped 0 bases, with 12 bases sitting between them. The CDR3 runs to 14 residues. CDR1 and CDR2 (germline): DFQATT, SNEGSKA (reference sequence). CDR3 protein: CSAVSPYSTDTQYF. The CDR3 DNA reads TGCAGTGCTGTCTCCCCTTATAGCACAGATACGCAGTATTTT.

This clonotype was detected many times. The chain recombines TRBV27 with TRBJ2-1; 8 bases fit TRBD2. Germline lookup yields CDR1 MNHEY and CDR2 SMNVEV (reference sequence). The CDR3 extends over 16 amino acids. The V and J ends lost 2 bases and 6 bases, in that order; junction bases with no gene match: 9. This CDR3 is CASSLAQGTRRNEQFF. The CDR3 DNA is TGTGCCAGCAGTTTAGCCCAAGGGACTAGACGCAATGAGCAGTTCTTC.